Listed here are 6 T cell receptor beta chains from one sample, sequenced in a study of CD8 T cells in ankylosing spondylitis (dated by TCRdb to 2016 to 2017). Library preparation employed 5' RACE. TCRdb names Illumina HiSeq 2500 as the instrument used. The public reads were reprocessed in TCRdb via fastp at Q25 and MiXCR, keeping in-frame beta chains. Each entry is one CDR3 protein sequence, shown with its most common DNA and genes. The sample table contains under 300,000 distinct CDR3 sequences; only one count was recorded for 10% to 13% of them. Less than 3% of the sample is taken by the ten largest. The sequenced material came from blood, either unsorted or a sorted T cell fraction (not recorded which). All receptors come from a male donor with ankylosing spondylitis or in good health (not recorded which).

The chain recombines TRBV12-3 or TRBV12-4 with TRBJ2-7; D ambiguous. V lost 6 bases and J 3 bases, leaving 9 bases between the germline ends. This CDR3 comprises 12 residues. The CDR3 is CASSLLYYEQYF. In DNA form, the CDR3 reads TGTGCCAGCAGCCTCCTATACTACGAGCAGTACTTC.

This clonotype was found a few times. CDR3 amino acids: CAISVQGNTEAFF. In DNA, the CDR3 is TGTGCCATCAGTGTACAGGGGAACACTGAAGCTTTCTTT. The rearrangement links TRBV10-3 to TRBJ1-1, with a possible D match to TRBD1 (6 bases). The CDR3 is 13 residues long. Per germline, CDR1 ENHRY and CDR2 SYGVKD. V was pared by 4 bases and J by 1 base, with 7 bases between.

This clonotype was recorded at least ten times. The rearrangement links TRBV7-2 to TRBJ1-1; the D gene is possibly TRBD1 (5 bases). Looked up from germline, CDR1 is SGHTA and CDR2 is FQGNSA. The CDR3 covers 15 residues. V lost 5 bases, J lost 4 bases, and 17 bases lay in between. The CDR3 reads CASSPNQGTGTEAFF. The CDR3 DNA reads TGTGCCAGCAGCCCGAACCAAGGGACGGGCACTGAAGCTTTCTTT.

This chain joins TRBV3-1 and TRBJ2-1, with D perhaps matching TRBD1 (6 bases). V was pared by 7 bases and J by 2 bases, with 15 bases between. The CDR3 contains 15 residues. The germline V gene has CDR1 LGHDT and CDR2 YNNKEL (reference sequence). In DNA form, the CDR3 reads TGTGCCAGCACCTGGACAGCGAGGGCCTACAATGAGCAGTTCTTC. It yields the protein CASTWTARAYNEQFF.

In its sample, this clonotype was seen many times. This chain uses TRBV5-1 with TRBJ2-6; 11 positions match TRBD2. With 4 bases clipped from V and 0 bases from J, the junction kept 6 bases outside the gene matches. The V gene's germline CDR1 is SGHRS and CDR2 YFSETQ. CDR3 length equals 18 residues. The CDR3 sequence is CASSAFSGGASGANVLTF. CDR3 in DNA: TGCGCCAGCAGCGCATTTAGCGGGGGGGCCTCTGGGGCCAACGTCCTGACTTTC.

The chain joins TRBV14 to TRBJ1-2; D is possibly TRBD1 (5 bases). This CDR3 has 15 amino acids. V shed 1 base and J shed 4 bases, with 13 bases lying between them. Germline assignment: CDR1 SGHDN and CDR2 FVKESK. CDR3 region: CASSQGQAGLYGYTF. CDR3 nucleotides: TGTGCCAGCAGCCAAGGACAAGCAGGGCTCTATGGCTACACCTTC.